This TCR beta chain was sequenced for a study of cytomegalovirus exposure and HLA in healthy donors (dated 2017 in TCRdb). Background for the entire study: In an earlier analysis of 550 to 750 of the donors, around 300 Gb of sequence data and about 110 million unique TCR beta sequences from about 179 million T cells were reported. An early release that covered several hundred HLA-typed donors contained about 290 gigabases of sequencing data and 65 million to 100 million unique TCR sequences. Among the roughly 400 genotyped donors, about 83% belonged to the genetic ancestry cluster associated with self-reported Caucasian donors. The study aimed to test whether signatures of past pathogen exposure could be identified by cataloging public T cell receptors. The study used immunosequencing to profile the T cell repertoires of about 670 subjects and linked those repertoires to cytomegalovirus serostatus. Along with the approximately 700-subject first cohort, a separate validation cohort of over a hundred different subjects was used. The study combined high-throughput TCR immunosequencing, statistical association of individual TCRs with disease status, and machine learning to predict cytomegalovirus infection status. A later analysis re-examined previously published TCR beta repertoires from hundreds of donors and added high-resolution HLA genotyping to investigate patterns of TCR occurrence. The later analysis used no new phenotypic data to find candidate immune exposures, relying instead on TCR beta sequences and their occurrence across donors. To decide whether each TCR beta V gene segment behaved as functional or pseudogenic, an earlier analysis of some 600 of the donors relied on high-throughput TCR beta sequencing. Alongside the repertoire data, information on donor age, sex, ethnicity and CMV serostatus was compiled. Genome-wide SNP genotypes for about 65% of the roughly 670 donors were used in a later genetic analysis, which treated that subset as a discovery cohort. Every repertoire in the discovery cohort had been generated on one and the same sequencing platform. HLA typing covered class I and class II loci at four-digit resolution. Typing coverage differed by locus: A, B, C, DRB1 and DQB1 were typed in about 620-640 donors, DQA1 in about 510, DPA1 in 600 to 610, and DPB1 in around 490. Roughly 5 DR-DQ haplotypes were treated as single units for association and clustering because of strong linkage in the cohort. Across around 400 genotyped donors of the cohort, an average of roughly 250,000 unique TCR beta nucleotide sequences per donor were sequenced, and approximately 19% of those sequences were non-productive.

Concerning this clone: There is no known antigen for this receptor. Base qualities were left out, and no much larger clone turns up one base away.

From the germline V gene, CDR1 is SNHLY and CDR2 is FYNNEI. V loses 0 bases of germline sequence and J loses 3 bases, and the interval between the two ends is 3 bases. Including cysteine and valine, the CDR3 has 12 amino acids. Solely the CDR3 DNA is kept, with 36 bases framed from the first base. The library was generated by the immunoSEQ multiplex PCR assay. A mixture of 60 forward primers for TCR Vbeta segments and 13 reverse primers for TCR Jbeta segments was used in the multiplex PCR. A multiplex PCR assay on genomic DNA amplified the CDR3 region of rearranged TCR beta genes. The Illumina HiSeq System was used to sequence the amplified TCR beta libraries as 87-base-pair reads. As for how the authors treated the data: In a later analysis, tens of millions of unique TCR beta chains were counted across the 500 to 700 repertoires, and about 10 million of these chains were shared by at least two donors. Raw reads were error-corrected and collapsed into unique sequences with a nearest-neighbor algorithm that merged closely related sequences to remove PCR and sequencing errors. CDR3 sequences were aligned to IMGT reference sequences to assign V, D and J gene segments. For a sequence to be retained, at least a six-nucleotide match to both a V gene segment and a J gene segment was required. Rearrangements were called productive when the CDR3 lacked stop codons and stayed in frame with V and J; all others were non-productive. Following IMGT convention, CDR3 was defined as the stretch from the second conserved V-encoded cysteine up to the conserved J-encoded phenylalanine. Sequences without an unambiguous match to a single V gene segment were excluded from the earlier analysis of about 600 of the donors. An earlier analysis of several hundred of the donors called V segments functional above 56.7% productive rearrangements and segregating when the between-donor standard deviation exceeded 5%. To diagnose cytomegalovirus status from the catalog of TCR beta chain sequences, a statistical classification framework was built. A later analysis assigned V and J genes by comparing TCR nucleotide sequences with IMGT/GENE-DB human TR gene sequences. The TCRdist pipeline was used in a later analysis to assign CDR3 sequences and most-parsimonious VDJ recombination scenarios. In a later analysis, each TCR beta chain was defined by its CDR3 amino acid sequence together with its V-gene family, and reads lacking a unique V-gene family were excluded. In a later analysis, 500 to 700 highly shared, low-generation-probability nucleotide sequences were removed to address suspected cross-contamination and a sequencing artifact. In a later analysis, a clonal expansion index for each public chain was calculated from normalized within-repertoire ranks of inferred template counts. In a later analysis, generation probabilities were computed using a VDJ recombination model fitted to out-of-frame rearrangements, and the results were checked against IGoR. In a later analysis, hypergeometric tests were used to score TCR-TCR, TCR-HLA and TCR-CMV co-occurrence, with a repertoire-size bias correction applied to TCR pairs. A later analysis estimated false discovery rates by permuting HLA or CMV assignments 20 times. In a later analysis, co-occurring TCRs were grouped with DBSCAN, and TCRdist sequence similarity was added when clustering was performed within HLA-allele-positive subsets. Repertoires with fewer than 30,000 or more than 120,000 public chains were left out of co-occurrence clustering, as were about 5 repertoires with anomalous nucleotide sharing. TCRdb provides this immuneACCESS table in a form limited to in-frame rearrangements. Some clones are lacking; in checked studies, under half of them reflect an unresolved V gene, and why the rest are absent is not known. V, J and clone size were drawn from that table, and D and trimming were deduced from the DNA. This sample is represented by about 37,000 clones; 81% of them were singletons. Roughly 8.8% of the sample rests with the top ten.

Study-level results and caveats: In a later analysis, the rate of TCR association differed among HLA loci, with DRB1 alleles having the most associated TCRs and HLA-C alleles having the fewest. Correlated functional status among segregating V segments might reflect linkage disequilibrium, but an unknown experimental factor could not be ruled out. A later analysis associated 16,951 TCR beta sequences with specific HLA alleles at a false discovery rate of 0.05. A total of about 180 TCR beta chains were listed by the study as associated with cytomegalovirus. Some IMGT-functional V segments, including TRBV6-2 and TRBV6-3, could not be distinguished by the 87-base-pair reads and were therefore excluded. A later analysis found that HLA-associated TCR beta chains were more clonally expanded and had lower generation probabilities than equally common non-associated chains. The presence/absence analyses assumed that sequencing depth was roughly uniform across donors, and that assumption may not be true. When HLA alleles, especially DR and DQ, strongly co-occurred, attributing TCR associations to individual alleles was difficult. In a later analysis, several top co-occurrence clusters were reported to appear linked to parvovirus B19, influenza, CMV and Epstein-Barr virus. Because HLA typing was missing for some donors at each locus, association tests included only the typed subset. A further reported finding was that TCR beta sequences accurately predicted the HLA-A and HLA-B alleles for most subjects in the first cohort. A later genetic analysis associated a missense DCLRE1C variant with V-gene and J-gene trimming of TCR beta chains, and an independent cohort replicated the association. In an earlier analysis of fewer than 700 of the donors, most TCR beta V segments appeared in productive rearrangements about 87% or about 30% of the time, broadly matching IMGT annotations. A few of the identified cytomegalovirus-associated TCR beta chains were confirmed in vitro to be specific for cytomegalovirus antigens. A later analysis found that most CMV-associated TCR beta chains appeared HLA-restricted, with HLA associations seemingly driven largely by CMV exposure. CMV serostatus was the only immune exposure information available for the cohort. A group of highly shared sequence variants was considered likely to be a technical artifact of the sequencing pipeline. Because counts were too low, roughly 18 rarely observed V segments, including chromosome 9 orphons, were left out of the earlier analysis of over 550 of the donors. The classifier was reported to diagnose cytomegalovirus status with high specificity and sensitivity in both the original cohort and the validation cohort. The authors suggested that the approach could potentially be extended to other disease states and immunological phenotypes. The cohort was sequenced for TCR beta chains only, and without alpha or paired-chain data the features that could be detected were limited. While some public TCRs were present in many individuals, most TCR sequences turned up only very rarely across donors. Compared with the roughly 720-donor mean, donors in an Asian-associated ancestry cluster had fewer N-insertions in productive TCRs, according to a later genetic analysis.

The cohort comprised more than 550 healthy bone marrow donors. At the time of sampling, all cohort members were nominally healthy, though unrecorded immune exposures were likely present. The donor was CMV seronegative and belonged to the group of roughly 330 seronegative cohort members. A peripheral blood sample was provided by each donor, and peripheral blood mononuclear cells were used for TCR beta sequencing. The Qiagen DNeasy Blood Extraction Kit was used to extract genomic DNA from the blood cell samples. The receptor's source is a woman aged 40 to 50 in good health and CMV-seronegative. Recombination connected TRBV2 to TRBJ2-7; the D gene is unclear. The sequencing sample was made of PBMCs. The DNA reads TGTGCCAGCAGTGAAGCCAACTACGAGCAGTACGTC. Translated, this gives CASSEANYEQYV.